The T cell receptor (beta chain) under discussion was sequenced for a study of CD4+ T cells in melanoma. Only in-frame clones appear in the TCRdb table, and some are missing; sequencing was by immunoSEQ multiplex PCR. The sample carries 40,000 to 50,000 clones, roughly 87% recorded once. This CDR3 contains 14 residues. V dropped 0 bases and J dropped 5 bases, with 10 bases sitting between them. The germline CDR1 and CDR2 sequences are MGHRA and YSYEKL. The TCR was taken from a human donor with melanoma. The sample comprised peripheral blood. V and J are TRBV4-1 and TRBJ2-5; no clear D gene. In DNA, the CDR3 is TGCGCCAGCAGCCAAGATCTCAAGCAGGAGACCCAGTACTTC. Protein: CASSQDLKQETQYF.